This T cell receptor beta chain is drawn from a study of ipilimumab plus nivolumab after autologous stem cell transplantation. In the study overall: Patients received a median of roughly five ipilimumab and 8 or 9 nivolumab doses.

Dosing: nivolumab 3 mg/kg IV, weeks 1, 4, 7, 10, then every two weeks to week 26. About this clone: Its antigen is not identified.

This CDR3 contains 14 residues. Trimming took 4 bases from V and 5 from J, leaving 13 bases between them. From germline, CDR1 is SGHNT and CDR2 YYREEE (reference sequence). Measured with immunoSEQ multiplex PCR; TCRdb has only the in-frame clones, and not every one. This table has over 35,000 clones, nearly 95% appearing once. The study's findings and limits: Per the authors, repertoire, Treg and microbiota data justify further study.

This chain uses TRBV5-4 with TRBJ2-1; D is perhaps TRBD2 (7 bases). Sequenced material: PBMCs, taken in a trial of ipilimumab plus nivolumab as post-transplant consolidation. The clonotype originates from a male donor with multiple myeloma. The CDR3 protein is CASSLGAGDNEQFF. In nucleotides, the CDR3 is TGTGCCAGCAGCCTGGGGGCGGGGGACAATGAGCAGTTCTTC.